This TCR beta chain is drawn from a study of cytomegalovirus exposure and HLA in healthy donors. For the study at large: Of around 400 genotyped donors, about 81% grouped in the Caucasian-associated ancestry cluster. Points from the study as a whole: The classifier, whose performance was assessed in both the original and validation cohorts, reportedly diagnosed cytomegalovirus status with high specificity and sensitivity.

This clone was detected only a few times. Its antigen is unknown. The germline gives CDR1 SGHAT, CDR2 FQDESV (reference sequence). V lost 3 bases to trimming and J lost 4 bases, with 13 bases between them. CDR3 length: 14 residues. A multiplex PCR was run with 60 Vbeta primers and 13 Jbeta primers. The method was immunoSEQ multiplex PCR; TCRdb's version includes in-frame clones alone and lacks a portion of them. The sample comprises approximately 160,000 clones, approximately 80% of which are singletons, and 9% to 10% rests with the top ten. This TCR was sampled from a man aged 18 to 29 in good health and CMV-seropositive. The V and J genes are TRBV11-1 and TRBJ2-7; D may be TRBD2 (6 bases). Sample: PBMCs. CDR3: CASSFGGAVYEQYF. The CDR3 region has the DNA TGTGCCAGCAGCTTCGGAGGGGCAGTTTACGAGCAGTACTTC.